This T cell receptor beta chain originates from a study of blood T cell repertoires in COVID-19. Study-wide background: The United States, Italy and Spain supplied acute and convalescent COVID-19 samples. T cells, B-cell-depleted T cells, or PBMCs provided the cDNA or gDNA that served as material.

There are 16 residues in the CDR3. The germline CDR1 and CDR2 sequences are MNHNS and SASEGT. The V and J ends lost 0 bases and 4 bases respectively, with 12 bases between them. Authors' analysis steps: Reference gene primer amplification yielded estimated nucleated cell counts. The assay was immunoSEQ multiplex PCR, and TCRdb's table has in-frame clones only and misses some. The DNA gave D and trimming, while V, J and clone size come from that table. The top ten hold approximately 0.5% of the sample, which has 150,000 or so clones, around 87% seen once. Enrollment of patients from Seattle took place during active infection, with longitudinal follow-up.

Sequencing used peripheral blood. The source of this sequence is a man between 60 and 75 years old with COVID-19, enrolled during active disease. The rearrangement uses TRBV6-1 and TRBJ2-2, with a tentative D call TRBD1 (6 bases). The CDR3 nucleotides read TGTGCCAGCAGTGAAGCGAAATCAGGGGCCACCGGGGAGCTGTTTTTT. It translates to CASSEAKSGATGELFF.